This T cell receptor beta chain was obtained from a study of T cell repertoires in cytomegalovirus infection. This CDR3 is built from 16 residues. CDR1 is SEHNR and CDR2 is FQNEAQ in the germline V gene (reference sequence). Between the trimmed V and J ends, which lost 5 bases and 3 bases, there was a span of 19 bases. One entry per CDR3 protein results from TCRdb running MiXCR on the reads. The sample gives approximately 100,000 distinct CDR3 sequences, 23% of which show up once; roughly 43% is in the top ten. Sequenced sample: CD8+ T cells from PBMCs. This chain links TRBV7-9 with TRBJ1-2; D may be TRBD1 (5 bases). The clonotype was recovered from a human donor in good health (CMV status not recorded). Some clones in this sample may be carry-over from other donors' samples. CDR3 nucleotides: TGTGCCAGCAGCGCCCCGAGGGAGGGGAATGACTATGGCTACACCTTC. Amino acid sequence: CASSAPREGNDYGYTF.